A few counts support the clone carrying this T cell receptor (beta chain). Other DNA sequences from this sample encode an identical CDR3 as well. The CDR3 consists of 15 residues. Germline trimming cut 2 bases from V and 2 bases from J; bases unmatched to any gene: 2. The V gene's germline CDR1 is MRHNA and CDR2 SNTAGT. The sample belongs to a study of blood T cell repertoires in COVID-19. TCRdb keeps only in-frame clones here, not all; method: immunoSEQ multiplex PCR. The sample includes around 42,000 clones, around 88% of them seen just once. What was sequenced was peripheral blood. The clonotype originates from a human donor in a cohort sampled during active COVID-19. The gene calls are TRBV6-4 and TRBJ2-3; 9 bases fit TRBD2. The CDR3 nucleotides read TGTGCCAGCAGTGACGGCGGGGGGGCCACAGATACGCAGTATTTT. Translation gives CASSDGGGATDTQYF.